Given below is one TCR beta chain in context. TCRdb reanalysed the PCR reads using MiXCR and keeps one entry per CDR3 protein. The table records more than 450,000 distinct CDR3 sequences, over 20% of them present only once. This CDR3 contains 11 residues. The germline V gene has CDR1 GTSNPN and CDR2 SVGIG (reference sequence). V lost 8 bases to trimming and J lost 10 bases, with 15 bases between them. The data originate from a study of molecular identifiers for immune sequencing clone quantification. The V call is TRBV30, the J call TRBJ2-1; tentatively, D is TRBD1 or TRBD2 (5 bases each). Sequencing input: naive CD8+ T cells from blood, with Jurkat cell RNA spiked in. The subset denotes: FACS-sorted CD8+CD4-CCR7+CD45RA+ naive T cells. The TCR originated in a human donor in good health. Some libraries in this study had Jurkat cell RNA spiked in. CDR3 nucleotides: TGTGCCACGGACTCCCGGGGCGAGCAGTTCTTC. It specifies CATDSRGEQFF.